This T cell receptor (beta chain) appears in the sequencing data of a study of T cell repertoires in cytomegalovirus infection. Via MiXCR, TCRdb re-called the reads, giving one row per CDR3 protein. Of about 490,000 distinct CDR3 sequences in the sample, about 17% were seen once. The source is a human donor in good health (CMV status not recorded). Some clones in this sample may be carry-over from other donors' samples. The specimen sequenced was CD8+ T cells from PBMCs.

The CDR3 region is CAGEQGNTGELFF. Written as DNA, the CDR3 is TGTGCCGGGGAACAGGGGAACACCGGGGAGCTGTTTTTT. The J gene is TRBJ2-2, the V gene TRBV6-1; weak D call: TRBD1 (6 bases). This CDR3 spans 13 amino acids. Trimming removed 11 bases from V and 1 base from J, with 11 bases in between. CDR1 and CDR2 (germline): MNHNS, SASEGT.